This T cell receptor beta chain was captured by sequencing in a study of identical twins. TCRdb passed the 5' RACE reads through MiXCR, listing each CDR3 protein once. The data hold 400,000 to 500,000 distinct CDR3 sequences, with about 18% observed a single time. The CDR3 runs 14 residues. The V segment lost 3 bases and the J segment 6 bases; nucleotides outside the gene matches: 6. Germline-derived CDR1 and CDR2 are SGDLS and YYNGEE. This clonotype was seen a few times. This TCR was recovered from a man aged 50 to 59 in good health. The gene calls are TRBV9 and TRBJ2-1; 7 positions agree with TRBD2. The sample comprised naive T cells sorted from blood. The CDR3 DNA reads TGTGCCAGCAGCGAGGGAGGGTTCGGCAATGAGCAGTTCTTC. This gives the protein CASSEGGFGNEQFF.